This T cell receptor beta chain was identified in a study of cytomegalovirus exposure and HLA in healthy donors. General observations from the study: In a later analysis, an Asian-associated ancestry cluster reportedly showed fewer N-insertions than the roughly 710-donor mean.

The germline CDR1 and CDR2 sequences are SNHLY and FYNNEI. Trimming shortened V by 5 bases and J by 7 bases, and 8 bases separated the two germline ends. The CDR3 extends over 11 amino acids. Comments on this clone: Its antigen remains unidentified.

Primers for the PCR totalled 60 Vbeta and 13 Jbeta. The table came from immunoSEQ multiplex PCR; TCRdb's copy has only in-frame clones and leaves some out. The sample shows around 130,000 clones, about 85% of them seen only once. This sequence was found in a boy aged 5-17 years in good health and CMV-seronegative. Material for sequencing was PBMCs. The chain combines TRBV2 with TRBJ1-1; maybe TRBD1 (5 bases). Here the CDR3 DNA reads TGTGCCAGCAGTCGACAGCTTGAAGCTTTCTTT. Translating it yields CASSRQLEAFF. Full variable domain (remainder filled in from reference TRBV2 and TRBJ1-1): EPEVTQTPSHQVTQMGQEVILRCVPISNHLYFYWYRQILGQKVEFLVSFYNNEISEKSEIFDDQFSVERPDGSNFTLKIRSTKLEDSAMYFCASSRQLEAFFGQGTRLTVV.